Each of the 24 T cell receptor beta chains below was sequenced from the same sample in a study of technical replicates of blood from a few donors. The method was immunoSEQ multiplex PCR; TCRdb's version includes in-frame clones alone and lacks a portion of them. The sample comprises around 79,000 clones, 90% to 95% of which are singletons, and about 0.25% rests with the top ten. Sequencing used T cells isolated from PBMCs. These receptors all stem from a human donor in good health.

This clone was seen just once. Written as DNA, the CDR3 is TGTGCCAGCAGCCAATTGGACCGGGACAGGGGCCCCCGAAACATTCAGTACTTC. Protein sequence: CASSQLDRDRGPRNIQYF. The chain employs TRBV5-6 and TRBJ2-4; TRBD1 aligns across 10 bases. V trimming: 4 bases; J trimming: 6 bases; junction bases outside the gene matches: 16. The CDR3 has 18 residues. Per germline, CDR1 SGHDT and CDR2 YYEEEE.

This chain joins TRBV7-9 and TRBJ1-2; the D gene is possibly TRBD1 (5 bases). There are 14 residues in the CDR3. In germline, CDR1 is SEHNR, CDR2 FQNEAQ (reference sequence). V lost 1 base, J lost 3 bases, and 9 bases lay in between. The CDR3 region is CASSLGGEDYGYTF. The CDR3 nucleotides are TGTGCCAGCAGCTTAGGAGGGGAGGACTATGGCTACACCTTC.

The chain carries TRBV18 and TRBJ1-4; D is undetermined. V was cut by 2 bases and J by 2 bases, with 6 bases left in between. The germline V gene has CDR1 KGHSH and CDR2 LQKENI. CDR3 length equals 14 residues. In DNA, the CDR3 is TGTGCCAGCTCACCAGCGTCGACTAATGAAAAACTGTTTTTT. It codes for CASSPASTNEKLFF.

The sample holds one count of this clone. J is TRBJ2-5 and V is TRBV5-6, with unresolved D. The V end lost 0 bases, the J end lost 2 bases, and 17 bases lay between the germline ends. The CDR3 is 17 residues long. From germline, CDR1 is SGHDT and CDR2 YYEEEE. CDR3 in DNA: TGTGCCAGCAGCTTGGACCCCTCCACCGGCAGGCAAGAGACCCAGTACTTC. Protein product: CASSLDPSTGRQETQYF.

The chain uses TRBV10-3 and TRBJ2-1; TRBD2 agrees at 15 bases. The CDR3 is made up of 20 amino acids. CDR1 and CDR2 from the germline V gene are ENHRY and SYGVKD. V shed 7 bases and J 3 bases; nucleotides not matched to a gene: 16. The CDR3 sequence is CAIMKLSGLAGGSGYNEQFF. CDR3 nucleotide sequence: TGTGCCATCATGAAACTCTCGGGACTAGCGGGAGGAAGCGGCTACAATGAGCAGTTCTTC.

The chain uses TRBV6-8 and TRBJ1-4; 9 nucleotides agree with TRBD1. This CDR3 contains 14 residues. The germline CDR1 and CDR2 sequences are MNHGY and SAAAGT. CDR3: CAEGDRDENEKLFF. CDR3 DNA sequence: TGTGCGGAGGGGGACAGGGACGAAAATGAAAAACTGTTTTTT.

This clone was seen once. The chain links TRBV2 to TRBJ1-5; 8 bases align to TRBD1. Germline CDR1 is SNHLY and CDR2 is FYNNEI. The V segment lost 7 bases and the J segment 3 bases; nucleotides outside the gene matches: 8. CDR3 size: 15 residues. The CDR3 DNA reads as TGTGCCAGCACTGGGACAGGAGCCTTCAATCAGCCCCAGCATTTT. Translation gives CASTGTGAFNQPQHF.

J is TRBJ2-1 and V is TRBV4-1; D not certain. The germline gives CDR1 MGHRA, CDR2 YSYEKL. V was clipped by 8 bases and J by 4 bases, with 27 bases between them. This CDR3 has 18 amino acids. CDR3 residues: CASGLEPPPVAMYNEQFF. The CDR3 DNA sequence: TGCGCCAGCGGCCTTGAACCCCCCCCCGTTGCGATGTACAATGAGCAGTTCTTC.

The chain is built from TRBV6-1 and TRBJ1-2; D uncertain. Trimming removed 7 bases at V and 0 bases at J, with 9 bases between. CDR3 length: 13 residues. Germline V gene sequence: CDR1 MNHNS, CDR2 SASEGT. CDR3 loop: CASNLASNYGYTF. Written as DNA, the CDR3 is TGTGCCAGCAATCTAGCCTCTAACTATGGCTACACCTTC.

CDR3 DNA sequence: TGCACCAGCAGCCATGACCAGGGGGAGCCGTATGGCTACACCTTC. Amino acid sequence: CTSSHDQGEPYGYTF. The chain couples TRBV1 to TRBJ1-2; the table's D call TRBD1 went unverified against the DNA. TRBV1 is a listed pseudogene. This CDR3 is built from 15 residues.

The V and J genes are TRBV4-1 and TRBJ2-3; 7 bases are shared with TRBD1. This CDR3 has 15 amino acids. Germline V CDR1 and CDR2: MGHRA, YSYEKL. Trimming at V came to 1 base and at J to 2 bases, leaving 3 bases not matched to a gene. CDR3 DNA sequence: TGCGCCAGCAGCCAAGGAGAGGGGGCCACAGATACGCAGTATTTT. It codes for CASSQGEGATDTQYF.

This chain uses TRBV11-3 with TRBJ2-7, with 10 bases matching TRBD2. The CDR3 extends over 15 amino acids. The germline V gene has CDR1 SGHNT and CDR2 YENEEA. The junction had 8 bases not matched to a gene; V was cut back by 6 bases and J by 3 bases. The CDR3 loop is CASRIVAGGFYEQYF. The CDR3 DNA follows: TGTGCCAGCAGGATAGTAGCGGGGGGATTCTACGAGCAGTACTTC.

The chain employs TRBV28 and TRBJ1-2, with 7 positions matching TRBD1. The V segment lost 2 bases and the J segment 8 bases; nucleotides outside the gene matches: 11. Looked up from germline, CDR1 is MDHEN and CDR2 is SYDVKM. This CDR3 has 15 residues. CDR3 sequence: CASSLLSGGSSGYTF. CDR3 coding DNA: TGTGCCAGCAGTTTACTGTCAGGGGGGAGTAGCGGCTACACCTTC.

The rearrangement uses TRBV19 and TRBJ1-5; D is undetermined. Germline-derived CDR1 and CDR2 are LNHDA and SQIVND (reference sequence). V was clipped by 4 bases and J by 3 bases, with 13 bases between them. This CDR3 contains 15 residues. CDR3 nucleotide sequence: TGTGCCAGTAGTAATACGGGAATGAACAATCAGCCCCAGCATTTT. It specifies CASSNTGMNNQPQHF.

V is TRBV5-4 and J is TRBJ2-3; D may be TRBD2 (6 bases). CDR1 is SGHNT, CDR2 YYREEE, per germline (reference sequence). Trimming pared 2 bases from V and 2 bases from J, leaving 9 bases between. This CDR3 comprises 14 residues. CDR3 nucleotide sequence: TGTGCCAGCAGCTTAGGACTACTCACAGATACGCAGTATTTT. Encoded protein: CASSLGLLTDTQYF.

This clone is a singleton in its sample. The V gene is TRBV2, the J gene TRBJ2-3; 10 nucleotides agree with TRBD1. Per germline, CDR1 SNHLY and CDR2 FYNNEI. Unmatched junction bases numbered 5, after V lost 8 bases and J lost 3 bases. The CDR3 has 14 amino acids. CDR3 loop: CASRQGAGTDTQYF. CDR3 nucleotides: TGTGCCAGCCGACAGGGGGCTGGAACAGATACGCAGTATTTT.

The chain combines TRBV28 with TRBJ2-3; D not certain. This CDR3 region has 15 residues. The germline V gene encodes CDR1 MDHEN and CDR2 SYDVKM. The V end lost 1 base, the J end lost 5 bases, and 13 bases lay between the germline ends. The CDR3 sequence is CASSLYPLGEDTQYF. The CDR3 bases are TGTGCCAGCAGTTTATATCCCCTAGGAGAAGATACGCAGTATTTT. The full variable domain, completed using reference TRBV28 and TRBJ2-3, is DVKVTQSSRYLVKRTGEKVFLECVQDMDHENMFWYRQDPGLGLRLIYFSYDVKMKEKGDIPEGYSVSREKKERFSLILESASTNQTSMYLCASSLYPLGEDTQYFGPGTRLTVL.

J is TRBJ1-1 and V is TRBV5-1; possibly TRBD1 for D (5 bases). Germline V CDR1 and CDR2: SGHRS, YFSETQ. CDR3 length: 15 residues. V lost 4 bases and J lost 4, with 17 bases in between. CDR3 coding DNA: TGCGCCAGCAGCACTACAGGATTTTCGAGCACTGAAGCTTTCTTT. Protein product: CASSTTGFSSTEAFF.

The chain is built from TRBV18 and TRBJ1-1; 8 bases fit TRBD1. The length of the CDR3 is 15 residues. Germline assignment: CDR1 KGHSH and CDR2 LQKENI. V lost 3 bases and J lost 0; bases outside the gene matches: 3. For the CDR3, the DNA is TGTGCCAGCTCACCGCGCAGGGGGCTGAACACTGAAGCTTTCTTT. As protein: CASSPRRGLNTEAFF. The full variable domain, rest sourced from reference TRBV18 and TRBJ1-1, is NAGVMQNPRHLVRRRGQEARLRCSPMKGHSHVYWYRQLPEEGLKFMVYLQKENIIDESGMPKERFSAEFPKEGPSILRIQQVVRGDSAAYFCASSPRRGLNTEAFFGQGTRLTVV.

The genes are TRBV5-1 and TRBJ2-1, with 9 bases fitting TRBD2. This CDR3 is built from 16 residues. Germline CDR1 reads SGHRS; CDR2 reads YFSETQ. After removal of 4 bases from V and 0 bases from J, the junction contained 5 bases not matched to a gene. The CDR3 DNA reads as TGCGCCAGCAGCCTCCTTAGCGGGAGCTCCTACAATGAGCAGTTCTTC. The encoded protein is CASSLLSGSSYNEQFF.

CDR3 amino acids: CASSQDGRQGKNQPQHF. The CDR3 DNA follows: TGCGCCAGCAGCCAAGATGGACGGCAGGGTAAGAATCAGCCCCAGCATTTT. This rearrangement joins TRBV4-1 to TRBJ1-5, with a weak D call TRBD1 (5 bases). CDR1 and CDR2 (germline): MGHRA, YSYEKL. Between the trimmed V and J ends, which lost 0 bases and 4 bases, there was a span of 16 bases. CDR3 size: 17 residues.

J is TRBJ2-1 and V is TRBV19; tentatively, D is TRBD2 (6 bases). Trimming shortened V by 7 bases and J by 0 bases, and 10 bases separated the two germline ends. Germline V CDR1 and CDR2: LNHDA, SQIVND (reference sequence). This CDR3 is 14 amino acids long. DNA of the CDR3: TGTGCCAGTACCCCGCGGGGCTCCTACAATGAGCAGTTCTTC. Translated: CASTPRGSYNEQFF.

This chain joins TRBV2 and TRBJ2-7; no reliable D call. V was cut by 6 bases and J by 3 bases, with 9 bases left in between. This CDR3 contains 12 residues. CDR1 and CDR2 from the germline V gene are SNHLY and FYNNEI. CDR3 sequence (DNA): TGTGCCAGCAGATTATCGGGCTACGAGCAGTACTTC. It yields the protein CASRLSGYEQYF.

V and J are TRBV15 and TRBJ2-7; D may be TRBD2 (5 bases). The germline V gene has CDR1 LNHNV and CDR2 YYDKDF (reference sequence). The CDR3 extends over 17 amino acids. With 1 base removed from V and 7 bases from J, the gap between germline ends came to 23 bases. The CDR3 loop reads CATSRAPPRGFKREQYF. The CDR3 DNA follows: TGTGCCACCAGCAGAGCTCCCCCCCGGGGTTTTAAGAGGGAGCAGTACTTC.